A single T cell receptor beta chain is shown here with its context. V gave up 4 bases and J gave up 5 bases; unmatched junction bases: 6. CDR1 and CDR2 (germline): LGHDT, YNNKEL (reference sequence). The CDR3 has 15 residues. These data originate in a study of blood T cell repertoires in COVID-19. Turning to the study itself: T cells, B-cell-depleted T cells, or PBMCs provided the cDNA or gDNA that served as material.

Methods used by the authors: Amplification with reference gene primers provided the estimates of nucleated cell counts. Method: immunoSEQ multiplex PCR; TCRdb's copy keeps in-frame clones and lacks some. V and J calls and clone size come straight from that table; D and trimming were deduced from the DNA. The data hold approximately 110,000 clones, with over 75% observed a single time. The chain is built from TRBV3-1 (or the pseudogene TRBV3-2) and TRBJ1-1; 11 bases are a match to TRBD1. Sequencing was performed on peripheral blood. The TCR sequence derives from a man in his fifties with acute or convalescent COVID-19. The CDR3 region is CASSPPGQGGTEAFF. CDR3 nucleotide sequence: TGTGCCAGCAGCCCCCCGGGACAGGGGGGTACTGAAGCTTTCTTT.